These 19 T cell receptor beta chains were sequenced from one sample in a study of a mutant IDH1 vaccine in newly diagnosed glioma. Which antigens these TCRs recognize remains unknown. Regarding time point: week 47, end of study. A 20-mer mutant IDH1 peptide at 300 ug was injected subcutaneously with topical imiquimod. Sequenced by immunoSEQ multiplex PCR; TCRdb stores in-frame clones only, minus some. Of about 62,000 clones listed, about four fifths are singletons. Sequenced material: PBMCs, taken from a glioma patient whose treatment included an IDH1 peptide vaccine. The receptors were sampled from a young man with glioma.

This chain uses TRBV10-3 with TRBJ2-7, with a possible D match to TRBD1 (5 bases). The CDR3 has 12 amino acids. Germline V gene lookup returns CDR1 ENHRY and CDR2 SYGVKD. Trimming removed 3 bases at V and 6 bases at J, with 9 bases between. The CDR3 spells CAISEGDSEQYF. CDR3 sequence (DNA): TGTGCCATCAGTGAAGGAGACAGCGAGCAGTACTTC.

This clone was seen more than once but under ten times. The CDR3 coding sequence is TGTGCCAGCAGCTTAGATCAGGGCACTGAAGCTTTCTTT. Protein sequence: CASSLDQGTEAFF. The rearrangement joins TRBV7-7 to TRBJ1-1; a weak D match, TRBD1 (5 bases). The CDR3 consists of 13 residues. The V end was cut by 1 base, the J end by 4 bases, with 7 bases between. Germline CDR1 SSHAT, CDR2 FNYEAQ (reference sequence).

The gene calls are TRBV27 and TRBJ1-3; 9 bases match TRBD1. The ends lost 6 bases at V and 5 bases at J; junction bases unmatched: 5. In germline, CDR1 is MNHEY, CDR2 SMNVEV (reference sequence). The CDR3 has 14 residues. The CDR3 DNA follows: TGTGCCAGCAGACAAGGGACAGGGAGAAACACCATATATTTT. Amino acids: CASRQGTGRNTIYF.

This sequence joins TRBV5-1 and TRBJ1-5; D is perhaps TRBD1 (5 bases). CDR3 size: 13 residues. V was cut by 4 bases and J by 5 bases, with 10 bases left in between. Per the germline V gene, CDR1 is SGHRS and CDR2 is YFSETQ. The CDR3 DNA reads as TGCGCCAGCAGCCCGGACATACATCAGCCCCAGCATTTT. Translated: CASSPDIHQPQHF.

The chain has TRBV12-5 and TRBJ2-6; 9 bases line up with TRBD1. This CDR3 contains 18 residues. V shed 5 bases and J 2 bases; nucleotides not matched to a gene: 10. Germline V lookup: CDR1 LGHNT, CDR2 FRNRAP. The CDR3 sequence: CASGPSPGTGPGANVLTF. CDR3 nucleotide sequence: TGTGCTAGTGGTCCCAGTCCCGGGACAGGGCCTGGGGCCAACGTCCTGACTTTC.

The rearrangement links TRBV6-1 to TRBJ2-1; D gene uncertain. The germline gives CDR1 MNHNS, CDR2 SASEGT. V shed 0 bases and J shed 4 bases, with 7 bases lying between them. The CDR3 is 14 residues long. The CDR3 protein is CASSEAFGYNEQFF. As DNA, the CDR3 is TGTGCCAGCAGTGAAGCGTTCGGGTACAATGAGCAGTTCTTC.

DNA for the CDR3: TGTGCCATCAGCCCCCTGGGGGCAGATACGCAGTATTTT. It yields the protein CAISPLGADTQYF. V gene TRBV10-3 combines with J gene TRBJ2-3; D possibly matches TRBD1 or TRBD2 (5 bases each). V was cut by 6 bases and J by 4 bases, with 11 bases left in between. The CDR3 sequence is 13 residues long. CDR1 is ENHRY and CDR2 is SYGVKD in the germline V gene.

This chain joins TRBV5-1 and TRBJ2-5; TRBD1 matches 9 bases. Germline lookup yields CDR1 SGHRS and CDR2 YFSETQ. Unmatched junction bases numbered 16, after V lost 4 bases and J lost 0 bases. The CDR3 has 19 residues. CDR3 nucleotide sequence: TGCGCCAGCAGCACACAGCCGGCCACAGGGGGCGCGAACCAAGAGACCCAGTACTTC. Protein: CASSTQPATGGANQETQYF.

This clone showed up just a few times. This rearrangement joins TRBV2 to TRBJ1-6, with unresolved D. V dropped 3 bases and J dropped 8 bases, with 8 bases sitting between them. From germline, CDR1 is SNHLY and CDR2 FYNNEI. The CDR3 covers 13 residues. In DNA form, the CDR3 reads TGTGCCAGCAGTGATGGGTGGCATTCACCCCTCCACTTT. As protein: CASSDGWHSPLHF.

This clone came up a few times. The chain is built from TRBV25-1 and TRBJ1-1; a weak D match, TRBD1 (5 bases). The V gene's germline CDR1 is MGHDK and CDR2 SYGVNS. This CDR3 is 14 amino acids long. V gave up 3 bases and J gave up 5 bases, with 13 bases separating them. In nucleotides, the CDR3 is TGTGCCAGCAGTGACCCCGGGACGGAAACTGAAGCTTTCTTT. Its translation: CASSDPGTETEAFF.

The V gene is TRBV29-1, the J gene TRBJ1-5, with 9 positions matching TRBD1. There are 13 residues in the CDR3. Looked up from germline, CDR1 is SQVTM and CDR2 is ANQGSEA. With 4 bases clipped from V and 10 bases from J, the junction kept 8 bases outside the gene matches. The CDR3 DNA reads TGCAGCGTTGGTGACAGGGGGACACGTCCCCAGCATTTT. Its protein product is CSVGDRGTRPQHF. Combining the CDR3 with reference TRBV29-1 and TRBJ1-5 gives the whole variable domain SAVISQKPSRDICQRGTSLTIQCQVDSQVTMMFWYRQQPGQSLTLIATANQGSEATYESGFVIDKFPISRPNLTFSTLTVSNMSPEDSSIYLCSVGDRGTRPQHFGDGTRLSIL.

The chain has TRBV27 and TRBJ2-5, with D perhaps TRBD1 or TRBD2 (5 bases each). V lost 3 bases, J lost 4 bases, and 12 bases lay in between. The CDR3 runs to 14 residues. In germline, CDR1 is MNHEY, CDR2 SMNVEV (reference sequence). CDR3 residues: CASSFRPGRETQYF. Written as DNA, the CDR3 is TGTGCCAGCAGTTTCCGTCCGGGACGAGAGACCCAGTACTTC.

J is TRBJ1-3 and V is TRBV9, with D perhaps TRBD1 (5 bases). The CDR3 has 16 residues. Trimming removed 0 bases from V and 3 bases from J, with 13 bases in between. Germline loops: CDR1 SGDLS, CDR2 YYNGEE. The CDR3 here is CASSVGGGAYGNTIYF. In nucleotides, the CDR3 is TGTGCCAGCAGCGTAGGAGGTGGGGCTTATGGAAACACCATATATTTT.

The chain employs TRBV5-6 and TRBJ1-1, with D maybe TRBD1 (5 bases). The ends were cut back, 4 bases at V and 4 bases at J, with 23 bases in the middle. CDR3 length: 17 amino acids. Germline V lookup: CDR1 SGHDT, CDR2 YYEEEE. The CDR3 reads CASSMRGWGFVSTEAFF. The CDR3 DNA sequence: TGTGCCAGCAGCATGCGGGGTTGGGGGTTCGTTAGCACTGAAGCTTTCTTT.

This rearrangement joins TRBV7-9 to TRBJ2-7; either TRBD1 or TRBD2 may fit D (6 bases each). The germline V and J ends were trimmed by 5 bases and 6 bases, with 11 bases remaining between them. CDR3 size: 12 residues. In germline, CDR1 is SEHNR, CDR2 FQNEAQ (reference sequence). The CDR3 is CASSLGGREQYF. The CDR3 nucleotides read TGTGCCAGCAGCCTAGGGGGGCGCGAGCAGTACTTC.

J is TRBJ1-2 and V is TRBV2; D unresolved. Trimming cost V 0 bases and J 4 bases, with 15 bases left between them. This CDR3 contains 16 residues. CDR1 and CDR2 from the germline V gene are SNHLY and FYNNEI. CDR3 sequence: CASSEAGYQQLYGYTF. In DNA form, the CDR3 reads TGTGCCAGCAGTGAAGCGGGGTACCAACAGCTCTATGGCTACACCTTC.

This clone was observed a single time. The V and J genes are TRBV18 and TRBJ2-1, with D possibly being TRBD2 (6 bases). V lost 1 base, J lost 2 bases, and 6 bases lay in between. There are 14 residues in the CDR3. The germline CDR1 and CDR2 sequences are KGHSH and LQKENI. CDR3 sequence reads: CASSPRGAYNEQFF. Written as DNA, the CDR3 is TGTGCCAGCTCACCACGGGGGGCCTACAATGAGCAGTTCTTC.

The chain couples TRBV10-2 to TRBJ1-1; D call uncertain. Trimming left V 10 bases short and J 2 bases short, with 14 bases between. Germline CDR1 WSHSY, CDR2 SAAADI. CDR3 length: 13 amino acids. The chain's CDR3 is CATAHLVNTEAFF. The CDR3 nucleotides are TGCGCCACCGCTCACCTAGTAAACACTGAAGCTTTCTTT.

This clone was detected once. Different DNA sequences within this sample yield the same CDR3. DNA for the CDR3: TGTGCCACCAGCAGAGGGGGAGTGGAGACCCAGTACTTC. Translation gives CATSRGGVETQYF. The chain joins TRBV15 to TRBJ2-5, with a weak D call TRBD2 (5 bases). CDR3 length: 13 residues. Per germline, CDR1 LNHNV and CDR2 YYDKDF (reference sequence). V gave up 1 base and J gave up 5 bases, with 8 bases separating them.